This is a list of T cell receptor beta chains from one sample in a study of ipilimumab plus nivolumab after autologous stem cell transplantation. Assay: immunoSEQ multiplex PCR; the TCRdb copy retains only in-frame clones and omits some. The table lists about 6,000 clones, 85% to 90% of them singletons. The source was PBMCs, collected in a trial of ipilimumab plus nivolumab as post-transplant consolidation. The receptor source for this set is a female donor with multiple myeloma. CDR3s include the opening cysteine and the closing phenylalanine or tryptophan. A D gene is named only where the DNA matches it firmly. Not every row has a clone size; where given, it reads once, few, many or a size class.

J gene	D gene	V gene	clone size	CDR3 DNA	CDR3 protein
TRBJ1-4	-	TRBV9	once	TGTGCCAGCAGCGTAGACTCAACTAATGAAAAACTGTTTTTT	CASSVDSTNEKLFF
TRBJ2-7	-	TRBV28	-	TGTGCCAGCAGTTTACCAGCGGGCAGCTCCTACGAGCAGTACTTC	CASSLPAGSSYEQYF
TRBJ2-3	-	TRBV4-2	-	TGTGCCAGCAGCCAACAAGCGGGTAACACAGATACGCAGTATTTT	CASSQQAGNTDTQYF
TRBJ2-7	-	TRBV7-9	few	TGTGCCAGCAGCACATATCAGGGGTCCCTTTTTTACGAGCAGTACTTC	CASSTYQGSLFYEQYF
TRBJ2-1	TRBD2	TRBV4-1	-	TGCGCCAGCAGCCAGGGGGGACTAGCTGCCTGGGGTGAGCAGTTCTTC	CASSQGGLAAWGEQFF
TRBJ2-7	TRBD2	TRBV7-9	-	TGTGCCAGCAGCTTAGTACTAGCGGGTCCCAGCTCCTACGAGCAGTACTTC	CASSLVLAGPSSYEQYF
TRBJ1-4	TRBD1	TRBV14	-	TGTGCCAGCAGCCGAATCGACAGGGGGGCTAATGAAAAACTGTTTTTT	CASSRIDRGANEKLFF
TRBJ2-7	-	TRBV28	-	TGTGCCAGCAGTCAGGAGGTGTCCGAGCAGTACTTC	CASSQEVSEQYF
TRBJ2-7	-	TRBV11-3	-	TGTGCCAGCACCGTTAGCGGATACGAGCAGTACTTC	CASTVSGYEQYF
TRBJ2-7	TRBD1	TRBV28	-	TGTGCCAGCAGTCTCCGGACAGGGCAGGAGCAGTACTTC	CASSLRTGQEQYF
TRBJ2-3	-	TRBV19	-	TGTGCCAGTAGTACTGAAGATACGCAGTATTTT	CASSTEDTQYF
TRBJ1-5	-	TRBV5-8	-	TGTGCCAGCAGCTTGGAGCGGCATAGCAATCAGCCCCAGCATTTT	CASSLERHSNQPQHF
TRBJ1-2	-	TRBV28	-	TGTGCCAGCTCTCTTGAGGGCGGTAACTATGGCTACACCTTC	CASSLEGGNYGYTF
TRBJ1-2	-	TRBV19	once	TGTGCCAGTTTTTTCCGGGACGGTTATGGCTACACCTTC	CASFFRDGYGYTF
TRBJ2-6	-	TRBV30	-	TGTGCCTGGGGGACGGATAACTCTGGGGCCAACGTCCTGACTTTC	CAWGTDNSGANVLTF
TRBJ2-3	-	TRBV9	-	TGTGCCAGCAGCGTAGGTTCTGATACGCAGTATTTT	CASSVGSDTQYF
TRBJ1-2	-	TRBV2	-	TGTGCCAGCAGCCCGGAAAACTATGGCTACACCTTC	CASSPENYGYTF
TRBJ2-2	TRBD2	TRBV6-4	-	TGCGCCAGCGGTCGATCGGCGGGAGGAAGCGGGGAGCTGTTTTTT	CASGRSAGGSGELFF